The 3 T cell receptor beta chains below come from one sample, sequenced in a study of identical twins. In TCRdb, the 5' RACE reads were re-called with MiXCR into one record per CDR3 protein. The table has fewer than 650,000 distinct CDR3 sequences, roughly 6.6% seen once. This same sample was also part of a study on yellow fever vaccine responses in identical twins.

The sequenced sample was PBMCs. The receptors originated from a woman aged 18-29 years in good health.

There are a few counts of this clonotype. V usage is TRBV7-3 and J usage is TRBJ2-2; 13 bases are shared with TRBD2. CDR3 length equals 20 residues. CDR1 and CDR2 from the germline V gene are SGHTA and FQGTGA. V was clipped by 0 bases and J by 0 bases; unmatched bases: 7. Here the CDR3 reads CASSLTPGTSGEANTGELFF. CDR3 nucleotide sequence: TGTGCCAGCAGCTTAACCCCGGGGACTAGCGGGGAAGCGAACACCGGGGAGCTGTTTTTT.

This clonotype has a handful of counts. CDR3: CASSPREANYGYTF. The CDR3 nucleotides are TGTGCCAGCAGCCCCAGGGAAGCTAACTATGGCTACACCTTC. This chain links TRBV6-4 with TRBJ1-2; D is perhaps TRBD1 (5 bases). V lost 6 bases and J 0 bases, leaving 11 bases between the germline ends. CDR1 and CDR2 from the germline V gene are MRHNA and SNTAGT. The length of the CDR3 is 14 residues.

The table lists this clonotype with many counts. At one boundary the junction diverges from the germline segment, which might be a read error. This sequence joins TRBV5-1 and TRBJ2-6; a weak D match, TRBD2 (5 bases). The CDR3 contains 15 residues. Germline CDR1 reads SGHRS; CDR2 reads YFSETQ. The CDR3 nucleotides are TGTGCCAGCAGCCTCCCCGGGGCTGGGGCCAACGTCCTGACTTTC. Translation gives CASSLPGAGANVLTF. Filled out from reference TRBV5-1 and TRBJ2-6, the complete variable domain reads KAGVTQTPRYLIKTRGQQVTLSCSPISGHRSVSWYQQTPGQGLQFLFEYFSETQRNKGNFPGRFSGRQFSNSRSEMNVSTLELGDSALYLCASSLPGAGANVLTFGAGSRLTVL.